This T cell receptor beta chain was identified in a study of OX40 agonist ivuxolimab in advanced cancers. Study background: The group had a mean age of 60 years, ranged from about 20 to 90, and was 82.7% male.

This CDR3 has 14 amino acids. Between the trimmed V and J ends, which lost 7 bases and 2 bases, there was a span of 14 bases. Germline assignment: CDR1 MDHEN and CDR2 SYDVKM. Generated by immunoSEQ multiplex PCR, the TCRdb table keeps only in-frame clones and is missing some. The data hold nearly 50,000 clones, with over 75% observed a single time. The chain recombines TRBV28 with TRBJ2-5; D is undetermined. This sample comprised CD4+ or CD8+ T cells sorted from blood, obtained in a trial of the OX40 agonist ivuxolimab. This clonotype was sampled from an adult with an advanced solid tumor such as melanoma, head and neck, liver or kidney cancer. The CDR3 nucleotides read TGTGCCAGCACCCAACTGGGCGTTCAAGAGACCCAGTACTTC. Its translation: CASTQLGVQETQYF.